Each of the 12 T cell receptor beta chains below was sequenced from the same sample in a study of Ad26.COV2.S vaccination and SARS-CoV-2 variants. Repertoires were generated with immunoSEQ multiplex PCR, while TCRdb's copy carries only in-frame clones and drops some. The sample holds 290,000 or so clones; around 87% are singletons and the top ten take about 3.6%. The treatment here: some 20 received Ad26.COV2.S at low or high dose, single or two shots; about 5 received placebo; per-sample allocation not given. Following the first vaccine or placebo injection, samples were taken on day 63. Specimen: peripheral blood, collected in a trial of Ad26.COV2.S vaccine versus placebo. The source is a person aged 18 to 59 who received the Ad26.COV2.S COVID-19 vaccine or a placebo.

The chain has TRBV15 and TRBJ2-7, with 8 bases matching TRBD1. With V trimmed by 5 bases and J by 2 bases, 8 bases remained unmatched. The CDR3 is 15 residues long. Germline V gene data show CDR1 as LNHNV and CDR2 as YYDKDF (reference sequence). As DNA, the CDR3 is TGTGCCACCAGCTCCCACAGGGGGGCTACCTACGAGCAGTACTTC. Translation gives CATSSHRGATYEQYF.

This rearrangement joins TRBV5-5 to TRBJ1-2, with D unresolved. The V gene's germline CDR1 is SGHKS and CDR2 YYEKEE (reference sequence). CDR3 length: 18 residues. V shed 0 bases and J shed 4 bases, with 22 bases lying between them. The CDR3 DNA reads TGTGCCAGCAGCTTGGATCCCACCGCGTACCCTGAGGCCTATGGCTACACCTTC. As protein: CASSLDPTAYPEAYGYTF.

V and J are TRBV7-3 and TRBJ2-2; maybe TRBD1 (6 bases). The V end was cut by 6 bases, the J end by 7 bases, with 15 bases between. There are 14 residues in the CDR3. Per the germline V gene, CDR1 is SGHTA and CDR2 is FQGTGA. The CDR3 DNA follows: TGTGCCAGCAGACCCGGACAGTCGGACGGGGAGCTGTTTTTT. The encoded protein is CASRPGQSDGELFF. The variable domain in full, completed from reference TRBV7-3 and TRBJ2-2, reads GAGVSQTPSNKVTEKGKYVELRCDPISGHTALYWYRQSLGQGPEFLIYFQGTGAADDSGLPNDRFFAVRPEGSVSTLKIQRTERGDSAVYLCASRPGQSDGELFFGEGSRLTVL.

J is TRBJ2-2 and V is TRBV18; a weak D match, TRBD2 (6 bases). Trimming stripped 6 bases from V and 3 bases from J, with 11 bases between. The CDR3 totals 14 residues. Germline V gene lookup returns CDR1 KGHSH and CDR2 LQKENI. The CDR3 loop reads CASSRGSDTGELFF. The DNA of the CDR3 is TGTGCCAGCTCCCGGGGGTCGGACACCGGGGAGCTGTTTTTT.

This clone was observed once. The chain employs TRBV7-9 and TRBJ1-4; 11 positions agree with TRBD1. V shed 3 bases and J 2 bases; nucleotides not matched to a gene: 11. There are 19 residues in the CDR3. Germline V CDR1 and CDR2: SEHNR, FQNEAQ (reference sequence). CDR3 in DNA: TGTGCCAGCAGCTTTACCGGACAGGGGGCGGGATGGACTAATGAAAAACTGTTTTTT. Protein: CASSFTGQGAGWTNEKLFF. Complete variable domain (other parts from reference TRBV7-9 and TRBJ1-4): DTGVSQNPRHKITKRGQNVTFRCDPISEHNRLYWYRQTLGQGPEFLTYFQNEAQLEKSRLLSDRFSAERPKGSFSTLEIQRTEQGDSAMYLCASSFTGQGAGWTNEKLFFGSGTQLSVL.

J is TRBJ1-5 and V is TRBV28; D gene unclear. The germline V gene has CDR1 MDHEN and CDR2 SYDVKM. This CDR3 has 14 amino acids. V was pared by 5 bases and J by 0 bases, with 8 bases between. Here the CDR3 DNA reads TGTGCCAGCAGTCCTGAATATAGCAATCAGCCCCAGCATTTT. It is translated as CASSPEYSNQPQHF.

Concerning this clone itself: The junction and the germline gene differ at one end; a read error may be behind it. This chain uses TRBV5-1 with TRBJ2-1; no definite D call. The CDR3 contains 16 residues. Germline V gene data show CDR1 as SGHRS and CDR2 as YFSETQ. Written as DNA, the CDR3 is TGCGCCAGCAGCTTGTCTGGGCAGACCTCCTTCAATGAGCAGTTCTTC. As protein: CASSLSGQTSFNEQFF.

This clone occurred a few times. V usage is TRBV29-1 and J usage is TRBJ1-5; the D is unclear. The V gene's germline CDR1 is SQVTM and CDR2 ANQGSEA. V shed 4 bases and J shed 3 bases, with 10 bases lying between them. The length of the CDR3 is 13 residues. CDR3 protein: CSVGAGYNQPQHF. In DNA form, the CDR3 reads TGCAGCGTTGGGGCAGGCTACAATCAGCCCCAGCATTTT.

The chain has TRBV5-4 and TRBJ1-1; the D gene is possibly TRBD1 (5 bases). This CDR3 has 14 amino acids. The V and J ends lost 0 bases and 4 bases respectively, with 10 bases between them. CDR1 and CDR2 from the germline V gene are SGHNT and YYREEE (reference sequence). The CDR3 bases are TGTGCCAGCAGCTTGGGGCAGGGACTCACTGAAGCTTTCTTT. Protein product: CASSLGQGLTEAFF.

The chain uses TRBV18 and TRBJ1-1, with 8 nucleotides matching TRBD1. V was pared by 6 bases and J by 6 bases, with 9 bases of the junction left unmatched. The germline gives CDR1 KGHSH, CDR2 LQKENI. CDR3 length: 14 residues. DNA of the CDR3: TGTGCCAGCTCCGCGGACAGGGCCGGATCTGAAGCTTTCTTT. Amino acids: CASSADRAGSEAFF.

This rearrangement joins TRBV10-3 to TRBJ1-1, with a tentative D call TRBD1 (6 bases). V lost 7 bases and J lost 4, with 19 bases in between. This CDR3 region has 15 residues. Germline assignment: CDR1 ENHRY and CDR2 SYGVKD. The CDR3 here is CAITRTGGAGTEAFF. The CDR3 DNA reads as TGTGCCATCACCAGGACCGGGGGCGCGGGCACTGAAGCTTTCTTT.

The V call is TRBV5-1, the J call TRBJ1-1, with unresolved D. The CDR3 runs 15 residues. Germline V CDR1 and CDR2: SGHRS, YFSETQ. The V gene lost 4 bases and the J gene lost 0 bases, with 13 bases spanning the gap. CDR3 sequence reads: CASSPRQALNTEAFF. For the CDR3, the DNA is TGCGCCAGCAGCCCGAGGCAGGCCCTGAACACTGAAGCTTTCTTT.